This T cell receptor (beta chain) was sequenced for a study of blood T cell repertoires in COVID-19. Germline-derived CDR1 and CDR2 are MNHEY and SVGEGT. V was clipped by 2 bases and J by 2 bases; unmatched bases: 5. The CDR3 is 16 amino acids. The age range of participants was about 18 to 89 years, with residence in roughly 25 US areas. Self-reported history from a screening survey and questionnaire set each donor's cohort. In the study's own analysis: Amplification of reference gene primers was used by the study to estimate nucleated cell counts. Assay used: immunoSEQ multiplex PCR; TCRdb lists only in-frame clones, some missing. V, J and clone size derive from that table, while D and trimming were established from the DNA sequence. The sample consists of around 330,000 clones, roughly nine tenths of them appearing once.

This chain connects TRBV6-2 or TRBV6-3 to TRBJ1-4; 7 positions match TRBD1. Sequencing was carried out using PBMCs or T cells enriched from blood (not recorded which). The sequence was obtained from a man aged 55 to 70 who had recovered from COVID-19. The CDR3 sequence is CASSYGLDRTNEKLFF. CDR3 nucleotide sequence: TGTGCCAGCAGTTACGGTCTGGACAGGACTAATGAAAAACTGTTTTTT.